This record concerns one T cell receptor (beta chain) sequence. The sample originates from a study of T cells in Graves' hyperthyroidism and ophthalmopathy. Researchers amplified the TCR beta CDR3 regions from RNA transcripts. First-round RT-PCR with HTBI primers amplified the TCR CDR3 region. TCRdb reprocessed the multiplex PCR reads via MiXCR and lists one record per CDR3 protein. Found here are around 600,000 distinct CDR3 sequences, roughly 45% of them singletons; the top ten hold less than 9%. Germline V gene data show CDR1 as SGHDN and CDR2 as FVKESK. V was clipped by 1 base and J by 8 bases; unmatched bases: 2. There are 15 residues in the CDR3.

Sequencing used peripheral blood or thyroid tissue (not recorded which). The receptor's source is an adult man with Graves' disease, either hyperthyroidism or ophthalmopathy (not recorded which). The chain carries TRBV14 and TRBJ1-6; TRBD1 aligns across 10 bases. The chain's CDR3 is CASSQVGTGDSPLHF. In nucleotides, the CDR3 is TGTGCCAGCAGCCAAGTTGGGACAGGGGATTCACCCCTCCACTTT.